This T cell receptor beta chain was recovered during a study of cytomegalovirus exposure and HLA in healthy donors (dated by TCRdb to between 2016 and 2019). A note on the overall study: According to a later analysis, the roughly 130 validation repertoires were produced on the same platform as the roughly 700 repertoires of the first cohort. The aim of the study was to test whether cataloging public T cell receptors could identify signatures of past pathogen exposure. In addition to the first cohort of around 670 subjects, a separate validation cohort of under 150 different subjects was used. To predict cytomegalovirus infection status, the study combined high-throughput TCR immunosequencing, statistical association of individual TCRs with disease status, and machine learning.

The library was generated by the immunoSEQ multiplex PCR assay. Per the source publication's procedure: A statistical classification framework was developed to diagnose cytomegalovirus status using the catalog of TCR beta chain sequences. TCRdb's version of the immuneACCESS table is confined to in-frame rearrangements and falls short of the full clone set. An unresolved V gene accounts for under half of the shortfall where checked; the remainder is of unknown origin. That table supplies the V and J calls and clone size; D and trimming were determined from the DNA. The sample has about 180,000 clones on record, approximately 87% of them singletons. The ten largest make up 1.4% of the sample. The donors were included in the validation cohort of over a hundred subjects, a group kept apart from the approximately 700-subject first cohort. Deletion took 0 bases off V and 3 bases off J, with a span of 16 bases between the germline ends. Taken from the germline V gene, the CDR1 and CDR2 loops are SGDLS and YYNGEE. From the cysteine through the phenylalanine, the CDR3 covers 18 amino acids. Only the CDR3 portion is preserved as DNA: 54 bases, with reading frame beginning at the first base.

With regard to this clone: Its binding antigen is unknown. The sample holds no much larger clone one base away, and base qualities are not on file.

Findings and caveats that apply to the study as a whole: Subsequent analysis determined that TCRs grouped into clusters in the first cohort also showed a tendency toward co-occurrence across the roughly 120 validation repertoires, and 85% to 95% of cluster scores exceeded 0. In vitro tests confirmed that three of the cytomegalovirus-associated TCR beta chains recognize cytomegalovirus antigens. While some public TCRs were present in many individuals, most TCR sequences turned up only very rarely across donors. Cytomegalovirus status was reported to be diagnosed by the classifier with high specificity and sensitivity in both the original and validation cohorts. In the study, some 160 TCR beta chains were listed as associated with cytomegalovirus. A later analysis had no HLA typing for the validation cohort, so co-occurrence there was scored across all 120 or so repertoires. The authors suggested that the approach could potentially be generalized to other disease states and immunological phenotypes.

The sequence was obtained from a woman aged 25 to 39 in good health and CMV-seronegative. Sequences were obtained from PBMCs. The chain uses TRBV9 and TRBJ2-6; the D gene lacks a confident call. DNA sequence: TGTGCCAGCAGCGTAGTGCCACCATCACCCAGTGGGGCCAACGTCCTGACTTTC. The encoded protein is CASSVVPPSPSGANVLTF.